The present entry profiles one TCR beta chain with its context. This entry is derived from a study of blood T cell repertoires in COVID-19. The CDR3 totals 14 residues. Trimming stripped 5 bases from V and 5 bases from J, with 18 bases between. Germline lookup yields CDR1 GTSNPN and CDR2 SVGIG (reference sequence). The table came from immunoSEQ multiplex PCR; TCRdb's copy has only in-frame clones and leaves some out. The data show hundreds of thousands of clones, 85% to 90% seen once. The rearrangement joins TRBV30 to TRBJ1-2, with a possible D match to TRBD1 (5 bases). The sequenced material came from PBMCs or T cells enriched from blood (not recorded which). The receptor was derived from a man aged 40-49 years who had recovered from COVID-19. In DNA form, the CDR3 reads TGTGCCTGGGGGGGGAGGTCTTGGGGATATGGCTACACCTTC. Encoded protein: CAWGGRSWGYGYTF.